The 32 T cell receptor beta chains below were found in one sample sequenced in a study of blood T cells in healthy people across ages. A sample-barcoded 5' primer and a J-beta primer mix were used in a second PCR of roughly 7 to 11 cycles. TCRdb re-called the 5' RACE reads through MiXCR, storing one row per CDR3 protein. The sample lists 1.5 million or so distinct CDR3 sequences, 35% to 45% occurring once. The sequenced sample consisted of blood. These receptors were taken from a woman aged 18-30 years in good health.

The V gene is TRBV3-1, the J gene TRBJ2-1, with 13 bases matching TRBD2. Germline lookup yields CDR1 LGHDT and CDR2 YNNKEL (reference sequence). Trimming removed 4 bases from V and 7 bases from J; junction bases left unmatched: 10. The CDR3 extends over 17 amino acids. The CDR3 here is CASSRTPTSGGANEQFF. CDR3 nucleotide sequence: TGTGCCAGCAGCCGCACCCCCACTAGCGGGGGGGCGAATGAGCAGTTCTTC.

This clonotype was counted a few times. The chain employs TRBV20-1 and TRBJ2-3; unclear D gene. V was shortened by 0 bases and J by 2 bases, with 12 bases between the two germline ends. The length of the CDR3 is 15 residues. Looked up from germline, CDR1 is DFQATT and CDR2 is SNEGSKA (reference sequence). CDR3 in amino acids: CSARDPRALTDTQYF. Written as DNA, the CDR3 is TGCAGTGCTAGAGATCCCCGGGCCCTCACAGATACGCAGTATTTT.

This clonotype appeared a few times. The chain combines TRBV28 with TRBJ1-1, with a tentative D call TRBD1 (6 bases). The CDR3 length is 13 residues. Trimming pared 2 bases from V and 4 bases from J, leaving 8 bases between. Germline assignment: CDR1 MDHEN and CDR2 SYDVKM. The CDR3 reads CASSLPTGTEAFF. The CDR3 DNA sequence: TGTGCCAGCAGTTTACCGACAGGCACTGAAGCTTTCTTT.

V is TRBV6-5 and J is TRBJ2-1; D is perhaps TRBD2 (6 bases). Germline values: CDR1 MNHEY, CDR2 SVGAGI. This CDR3 comprises 16 residues. The V and J ends lost 5 bases and 1 base respectively, with 15 bases between them. The DNA for the CDR3 is TGTGCCAGCAGTATCCGAGTGGGGGGTTCCTACAATGAGCAGTTCTTC. Its protein is CASSIRVGGSYNEQFF.

This clonotype has a handful of counts. The chain has TRBV7-9 and TRBJ1-2, with TRBD1 matching 9 bases. The ends lost 4 bases at V and 3 bases at J; junction bases unmatched: 3. This CDR3 spans 14 amino acids. Per the germline V gene, CDR1 is SEHNR and CDR2 is FQNEAQ (reference sequence). The CDR3, as DNA: TGTGCCAGCAGCTGGGGACAGGGCTACTATGGCTACACCTTC. Its translation is CASSWGQGYYGYTF.

This clonotype was observed a handful of times. This chain uses TRBV20-1 with TRBJ2-1; 16 bases fit TRBD2. With 6 bases clipped from V and 8 bases from J, the junction kept 7 bases outside the gene matches. The CDR3 consists of 15 residues. Germline CDR1 and CDR2: DFQATT and SNEGSKA (reference sequence). The CDR3 region has the DNA TGCAGTGCCCCCGCCGGGACTAGCGGGGGGGATGAGCAGTTCTTC. Translating it yields CSAPAGTSGGDEQFF.

This clonotype has only one observation. This chain uses TRBV7-9 with TRBJ1-2, with D possibly matching TRBD1 (5 bases). CDR3 size: 15 residues. Trimming stripped 6 bases from V and 4 bases from J, with 18 bases between. Germline loops: CDR1 SEHNR, CDR2 FQNEAQ (reference sequence). The CDR3 DNA is TGTGCCAGCAGTCGTTCGGGGCTTGGAGGCTATGGCTACACCTTC. Translation gives CASSRSGLGGYGYTF.

This chain joins TRBV29-1 and TRBJ2-3; D assignment may be TRBD1 or TRBD2 (5 bases each). The V end was cut by 3 bases, the J end by 2 bases, with 18 bases between. Germline V gene sequence: CDR1 SQVTM, CDR2 ANQGSEA. The CDR3 covers 16 residues. The CDR3 DNA reads TGCAGCGTTGATTCCCCCGAGGGGTGGAACACAGATACGCAGTATTTT. It specifies CSVDSPEGWNTDTQYF.

Comments on this clonotype: The junction shows a germline mismatch at one end, possibly a read error. The chain has TRBV20-1 and TRBJ2-5; D call uncertain. Germline assignment: CDR1 DFQATT and CDR2 SNEGSKA (reference sequence). CDR3 length: 13 amino acids. CDR3 in DNA: TGCAGTGCAAGAGACGGATTCCTGGAGACCCAGTACTTC. Amino acids: CSARDGFLETQYF.

This chain links TRBV6-1 with TRBJ2-6, with 11 bases aligning to TRBD1. CDR1 and CDR2 from the germline V gene are MNHNS and SASEGT. This CDR3 region has 19 residues. Trimming cost V 4 bases and J 3 bases; bases outside gene matches: 11. CDR3: CASSGTVDRGRVGANVLTF. As DNA, the CDR3 is TGTGCCAGCAGTGGGACCGTGGACAGGGGGCGCGTTGGGGCCAACGTCCTGACTTTC.

The chain has TRBV6-6 and TRBJ1-2, with D unresolved. V gave up 4 bases and J gave up 1 base, with 16 bases separating them. CDR3 length equals 16 residues. Germline loops: CDR1 MNHNY, CDR2 SVGAGI (reference sequence). The chain's CDR3 is CASSLSIGAINYGYTF. CDR3 nucleotide sequence: TGTGCCAGCAGTTTATCGATCGGAGCGATTAACTATGGCTACACCTTC.

This clonotype was counted between two and nine times. V gene TRBV29-1 combines with J gene TRBJ1-2; TRBD1 is a possible D gene (6 bases). CDR1 and CDR2 from the germline V gene are SQVTM and ANQGSEA. This CDR3 has 13 amino acids. V lost 7 bases, J lost 5 bases, and 17 bases lay in between. For the CDR3, the DNA is TGCAGCGCCCCCCCACAGGGCGGGTATGGCTACACCTTC. Amino acids: CSAPPQGGYGYTF.

This clonotype appeared a few times. This rearrangement joins TRBV2 to TRBJ2-1; no clear D gene. CDR3 length: 13 residues. Germline CDR1 SNHLY, CDR2 FYNNEI. V lost 4 bases and J lost 6, with 10 bases in between. Written as DNA, the CDR3 is TGTGCCAGCAGTGCCAGAGTAGTCAATGAGCAGTTCTTC. Protein sequence: CASSARVVNEQFF.

The gene calls are TRBV9 and TRBJ1-2, with TRBD1 matching over 9 bases. Trimming at V came to 3 bases and at J to 6 bases, leaving 9 bases not matched to a gene. This CDR3 is built from 15 residues. Per germline, CDR1 SGDLS and CDR2 YYNGEE. CDR3 protein: CASSERDRAYDGYTF. The CDR3 DNA follows: TGTGCCAGCAGCGAAAGGGACAGGGCCTATGATGGCTACACCTTC.

Of note for this clonotype: This may be a read error, as it is one base from a much larger clone. The chain combines TRBV4-2 with TRBJ2-1, with D unclear. Trimming cost V 3 bases and J 8 bases, with 8 bases left between them. Per germline, CDR1 LGHNA and CDR2 YNFKEQ. The CDR3 has 12 amino acids. In DNA, the CDR3 is TGTGCCAGCAGCCATGATCGTTATGAGCAGTTCTTC. Translated, it gives CASSHDRYEQFF.

J is TRBJ2-3 and V is TRBV29-1; no firm D call. The CDR3 sequence is 11 residues long. V shed 6 bases and J shed 5 bases, with 9 bases lying between them. In germline, CDR1 is SQVTM, CDR2 ANQGSEA. This chain's CDR3 is CSVAQVDTQYF. In nucleotides, the CDR3 is TGCAGCGTGGCCCAGGTAGATACGCAGTATTTT.

The rearrangement joins TRBV6-1 to TRBJ2-3, with TRBD1 matching over 7 bases. Germline lookup yields CDR1 MNHNS and CDR2 SASEGT. Trimming at V came to 3 bases and at J to 3 bases, leaving 9 bases not matched to a gene. The CDR3 covers 16 residues. The CDR3 nucleotides are TGTGCCAGCAGTGAGGACCGGGACAGCGGAACAGATACGCAGTATTTT. Translation: CASSEDRDSGTDTQYF.

The chain links TRBV5-1 to TRBJ1-2; the D is unclear. V shed 4 bases and J shed 4 bases, with 11 bases lying between them. Germline V CDR1 and CDR2: SGHRS, YFSETQ. The CDR3 is made up of 13 amino acids. CDR3 in DNA: TGCGCCAGCAGCGAGAGTCTAAGCTATGGCTACACCTTC. This sequence encodes CASSESLSYGYTF.

The chain uses TRBV12-3 or TRBV12-4 and TRBJ2-2; 7 bases fit TRBD1. CDR3 size: 16 residues. V gave up 5 bases and J gave up 6 bases; unmatched junction bases: 12. The CDR3 DNA reads as TGTGCCAGCAGTGGCCCCCAGGGGGTAACTTCCGGGGAGCTGTTTTTT. The encoded protein is CASSGPQGVTSGELFF.

The chain recombines TRBV20-1 with TRBJ2-1; 7 bases map to TRBD2. The CDR3 consists of 16 residues. J lost 7 bases, V lost 0 bases, and 12 bases had no gene match. CDR1 DFQATT and CDR2 SNEGSKA come from the germline V gene (reference sequence). The CDR3 DNA reads TGCAGTGCTAGAGATCGGGAAGCGGGACTTGGAAATGAGCAGTTCTTC. Translating it yields CSARDREAGLGNEQFF.

V gene TRBV9 combines with J gene TRBJ2-3, with TRBD2 as a possible D gene (7 bases). CDR3 size: 17 residues. V shed 5 bases and J shed 0 bases, with 19 bases lying between them. CDR1 and CDR2 (germline): SGDLS, YYNGEE. The CDR3 loop is CASRRGGAGGSTDTQYF. In DNA form, the CDR3 reads TGTGCCAGCAGGAGGGGGGGGGCCGGCGGTAGCACAGATACGCAGTATTTT.

This clonotype was seen once. The genes are TRBV20-1 and TRBJ2-6; either TRBD1 or TRBD2 may fit D (5 bases each). Germline CDR1 is DFQATT and CDR2 is SNEGSKA (reference sequence). The V gene lost 5 bases and the J gene lost 4 bases, with 15 bases spanning the gap. CDR3 length equals 15 residues. The CDR3 nucleotides read TGCAGTGCTCCCTTGGTGGGGACGGGGGCCAACGTCCTGACTTTC. It encodes CSAPLVGTGANVLTF.

The chain is built from TRBV20-1 and TRBJ2-1, with D possibly called TRBD1 or TRBD2 (6 bases each). CDR1 is DFQATT and CDR2 is SNEGSKA in the germline V gene (reference sequence). This CDR3 region has 15 residues. V shed 5 bases and J shed 3 bases, with 17 bases lying between them. The CDR3 protein is CSAPGWGALYNEQFF. The CDR3 coding sequence is TGCAGTGCTCCAGGTTGGGGGGCCCTCTACAATGAGCAGTTCTTC.

The chain has TRBV4-1 and TRBJ2-5, with 7 bases fitting TRBD2. Germline CDR1 and CDR2: MGHRA and YSYEKL. The CDR3 spans 16 residues. J lost 2 bases, V lost 0 bases, and 6 bases had no gene match. The CDR3 loop is CASSQDGPSGQETQYF. Written as DNA, the CDR3 is TGCGCCAGCAGCCAAGATGGGCCTAGCGGACAAGAGACCCAGTACTTC.

J is TRBJ2-2 and V is TRBV4-1, with D possibly matching TRBD1 (6 bases). Trimming cost V 2 bases and J 4 bases, with 11 bases left between them. The CDR3 length is 15 residues. Germline CDR1 and CDR2: MGHRA and YSYEKL. CDR3 protein: CASSQRGLGTGELFF. As DNA, the CDR3 is TGCGCCAGCAGCCAAAGGGGGTTGGGCACCGGGGAGCTGTTTTTT.

This clonotype was recorded once. CDR3 in DNA: TGTGCCTCCCGCAGGGCTAGCGGGGAGACCCAGTACTTC. Protein sequence: CASRRASGETQYF. V and J are TRBV6-2 or TRBV6-3 and TRBJ2-5; 8 nucleotides line up with TRBD2. Losses at the gene ends were 11 bases for V and 5 bases for J; bases not matched to a gene: 10. CDR3 length: 13 amino acids. Germline values: CDR1 MNHEY, CDR2 SVGEGT.

The V gene is TRBV6-1, the J gene TRBJ1-1; a weak D match, TRBD1 (5 bases). The CDR3 runs to 18 residues. The V gene lost 0 bases and the J gene lost 4 bases, with 21 bases spanning the gap. The germline gives CDR1 MNHNS, CDR2 SASEGT. The CDR3 here is CASSEAAWGDVGGTEAFF. The CDR3 nucleotides are TGTGCCAGCAGTGAAGCTGCGTGGGGGGACGTGGGTGGCACTGAAGCTTTCTTT.

The sample holds a few counts of this clonotype. The gene calls are TRBV12-3 or TRBV12-4 and TRBJ2-3, with D unresolved. The CDR3 has 16 residues. V was shortened by 2 bases and J by 6 bases, with 18 bases between the two germline ends. The CDR3 reads CASSLMGLTFGDTQYF. The CDR3, as DNA: TGTGCCAGCAGTTTAATGGGTCTCACCTTCGGGGATACGCAGTATTTT.

The chain uses TRBV12-3 or TRBV12-4 and TRBJ2-3; no clear D. The CDR3 consists of 14 residues. The V gene lost 2 bases and the J gene lost 7 bases, with 13 bases spanning the gap. As DNA, the CDR3 is TGTGCCAGCAGTTTAAGGTTTGGCCAATATACGCAGTATTTT. It yields the protein CASSLRFGQYTQYF.

The CDR3 region has the DNA TGTGCCAGCAGTTTAAGGCCAGCAGGAGATACGCAGTATTTT. Residues: CASSLRPAGDTQYF. V usage is TRBV27 and J usage is TRBJ2-3; D gene unclear. Germline lookup yields CDR1 MNHEY and CDR2 SMNVEV (reference sequence). V was cut by 2 bases and J by 5 bases, with 11 bases left in between. The CDR3 loop spans 14 amino acids.

This clonotype was detected only once. The chain has TRBV5-1 and TRBJ2-7, with D perhaps TRBD1 (6 bases). The CDR3 covers 15 residues. V dropped 2 bases and J dropped 5 bases, with 17 bases sitting between them. Germline CDR1 SGHRS, CDR2 YFSETQ. As DNA, the CDR3 is TGCGCCAGCAGCTTTGACCGGGACATCACCCACGAGCAGTACTTC. It codes for CASSFDRDITHEQYF.

This sequence joins TRBV6-2 or TRBV6-3 and TRBJ1-1; D unclear. The germline V and J ends were trimmed by 5 bases and 5 bases, with 12 bases remaining between them. The CDR3 covers 13 residues. The V gene's germline CDR1 is MNHEY and CDR2 SVGEGT. The CDR3 bases are TGTGCCAGCAGTCGGAGGGTGAGGACTGAAGCTTTCTTT. Amino acids: CASSRRVRTEAFF.